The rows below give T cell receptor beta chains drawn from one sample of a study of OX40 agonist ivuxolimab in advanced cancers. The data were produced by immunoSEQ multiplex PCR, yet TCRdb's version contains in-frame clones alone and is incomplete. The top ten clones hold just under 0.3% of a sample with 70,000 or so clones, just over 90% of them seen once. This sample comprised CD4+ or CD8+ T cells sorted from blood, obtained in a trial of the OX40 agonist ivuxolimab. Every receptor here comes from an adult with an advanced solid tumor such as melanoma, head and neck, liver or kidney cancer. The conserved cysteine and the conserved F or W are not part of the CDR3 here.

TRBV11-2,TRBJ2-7,ASSLRAGSYEQY
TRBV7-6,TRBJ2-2,ASSVTGTGGELF
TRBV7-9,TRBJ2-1,ASSPPMTGAYNEQF
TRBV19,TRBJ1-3,ASSLVRTGNTIY
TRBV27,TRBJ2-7,ASSLLASGYEQY
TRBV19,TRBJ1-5,ASSMDFNSNQPQH
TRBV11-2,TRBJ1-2,ASSLEGQGGLGGYT
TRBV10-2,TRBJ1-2,ASSGLNYGYT
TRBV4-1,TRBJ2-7,ASSLRQGSTYEQY
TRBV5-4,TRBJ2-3,ASSLTGRTDTQY
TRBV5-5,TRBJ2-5,ASSWRAGGPQETQY
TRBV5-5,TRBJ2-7,ASSLRRDFYEQY
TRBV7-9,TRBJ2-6,ASSLGVSGANVLT
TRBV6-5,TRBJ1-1,ASSQGYTEAF
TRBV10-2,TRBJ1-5,ASSESSGRRPQH
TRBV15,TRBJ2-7,ATSRLTGQGSYEQY
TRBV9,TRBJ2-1,ASSVGAGGWNEQF
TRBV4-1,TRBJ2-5,ASSRFTGLAGGETQY